This T cell receptor (beta chain) was sequenced for a study of Ad26.COV2.S vaccination and SARS-CoV-2 variants (dated by TCRdb to about 2021). Looking at the study overall: Donors in the vaccine arm were drawn from COV1001, a phase I-IIa trial of Ad26.COV2.S in healthy adults that was multicentre, randomized, double-blind and placebo-controlled. Sequencing of the TCRbeta repertoire served to evaluate the specificity and breadth of SARS-CoV-2-reactive T cell receptors following Ad26.COV2.S vaccination. Blinding of investigators to trial group allocation was maintained during experiments and outcome assessment. Dosing of Ad26.COV2.S was intramuscular, at either 5x10^10 or 1x10^11 viral particles, delivered as one shot or as two shots spaced 56 days apart. The TCR-sequenced set comprised around 32 samples: roughly 19 Ad26.COV2.S vaccine recipients, 5 placebo recipients and 8 SARS-CoV-2 convalescent individuals. Trial participants were randomized into five groups of five: low-dose or high-dose Ad26.COV2.S given once or twice, or placebo on both occasions. Paper-wide results and their limitations: The authors noted that the TCR breadth and depth analyses may have underestimated total T cell responses. Non-spike TCR breadth was comparable between vaccine and placebo recipients, consistent with the vaccine containing only spike. The study was not powered for comparison of responses between vaccine doses or regimens. Compared with placebo recipients, Ad26.COV2.S recipients showed higher spike-specific TCR breadth (P = 0.0014). After vaccination, substantial breadth of spike-specific CD8+ and CD4+ T cell responses was reported.

The sample's treatment or condition label, decoded: roughly 18 received Ad26.COV2.S at low or high dose, single or two shots; about 5 received placebo; per-sample allocation not given. Repertoires of vaccine and placebo recipients were sequenced from samples taken on day 63 after the first injection. Between 29 July and 7 August 2020, Cohort 1b enrolled 25 adults aged 18-55 years at one site in Boston, USA. As a vaccine, Ad26.COV2.S was a replication-incompetent adenovirus type 26 vector that expressed a prefusion-stabilized SARS-CoV-2 spike protein derived from the original Wuhan strain. CDR1 is given as MDHEN and CDR2 as SYDVKM, both from the germline V gene. V is reduced by 3 bases and J by 5 bases, leaving a spacing of 13 bases between them. Including cysteine and phenylalanine, the CDR3 has 14 amino acids. Only the CDR3 part of the read is kept: 42 bases, read in frame from the first base. Concerning this clone: Its target antigen remains unknown. There are no base qualities to consult, and no much larger clone falls within one base. Other nucleotide sequences from this sample produce the same CDR3.

TCRbeta CDR3 regions were sequenced with the immunoSEQ Assay. After extraction, genomic DNA underwent amplification by bias-controlled multiplex PCR, followed by high-throughput sequencing. Concerning the study's data processing: To quantify the absolute abundance of every unique TCRbeta CDR3 region, sequences were collapsed and filtered. T cell fraction was estimated by normalizing TCRbeta template counts to usable DNA, which was measured by amplifying reference genes present in all nucleated cells. Repertoire TCRs were annotated as SARS-CoV-2-specific when V gene, CDR3 amino acid sequence and J gene were exactly matched to a known reactive TCR set. MIRA supplied the reference SARS-CoV-2 TCR set, which was filtered for enrichment in COVID-19-positive ImmuneCODE repertoires so that public or cross-reactive TCRs were removed. Using the MIRA antigens, annotated TCRs were further analysed by specific ORF or by position within an ORF. Depth was the summed frequency of annotated unique rearrangements, while breadth was defined as annotated unique rearrangements over total unique productive rearrangements. Two-sided Wilcoxon rank-sum tests were applied when comparing TCR breadth between groups. TCRdb's version of the immuneACCESS table is confined to in-frame rearrangements and falls short of the full clone set. An unresolved V gene accounts for under half of the shortfall where checked; the remainder is of unknown origin. The D gene and trimming were derived from the DNA, and the V and J assignments and clone size from that table. This sample gives about 400,000 clones in total; approximately 89% of them show up just once. Approximately 1.9% of the sample belongs to the ten largest clones.

The sequence links TRBV28 to TRBJ1-1; a confident D gene designation cannot be given. The sequences come from peripheral blood, collected in a trial of Ad26.COV2.S vaccine versus placebo. This TCR was recovered from a person between 18 and 65 years old who received the Ad26.COV2.S COVID-19 vaccine or a placebo. The CDR3 region reads CASSFSGGGTEAFF. The DNA sequence reads TGTGCCAGCAGTTTTAGCGGCGGCGGAACTGAAGCTTTCTTT.